What follows describes a single T cell receptor beta chain. Its antigen has not been determined. Per-nucleotide qualities are absent, and no much larger clonotype sits a single base away. The cohort comprised several hundred healthy bone marrow donors. At the time of sampling, every cohort member was nominally healthy, though immune exposures that went unrecorded were likely present. The donor was CMV seropositive and belonged to the group of 250 to 350 seropositive cohort members. Each donor provided a peripheral blood sample, and peripheral blood mononuclear cells were used for TCR beta sequencing. Genomic DNA was extracted from the blood cell samples with the Qiagen DNeasy Blood Extraction Kit. The record originates from a study of cytomegalovirus exposure and HLA in healthy donors (TCRdb year 2017). Background on the whole study: According to an earlier analysis of 587 of the donors, about 170 million T cells yielded 120 million or so unique TCR beta sequences and 250 to 350 Gb of sequence data. A later genetic analysis used genome-wide SNP genotypes for about three fifths of the roughly 700 donors, treating that subset as a discovery cohort. The study profiled the T cell repertoires of hundreds of subjects by immunosequencing and related them to cytomegalovirus serostatus. Several DR-DQ haplotypes were treated as single units for association and clustering because of strong linkage in the cohort. To decide whether each TCR beta V gene segment behaved as functional or pseudogenic, an earlier analysis of fewer than 750 of the donors relied on high-throughput TCR beta sequencing. Typing coverage differed by locus: A, B, C, DRB1 and DQB1 were typed in roughly 620-630 donors, DQA1 in about 560, DPA1 in nearly 610, and DPB1 in around 440. All discovery cohort repertoires had been generated using a single sequencing platform. HLA typing included class I and class II loci at four-digit resolution. A later analysis re-examined previously published TCR beta repertoires from more than 550 donors and added high-resolution HLA genotyping to investigate patterns of TCR occurrence. An early release covering about 600 HLA-typed donors comprised around 300 gigabases of sequencing data and approximately 85 million unique TCR sequences. Donor age, sex, ethnicity and CMV serostatus were compiled alongside the repertoire data. The aim of the study was to test whether cataloging public T cell receptors could identify signatures of past pathogen exposure. To predict cytomegalovirus infection status, the study brought together high-throughput TCR immunosequencing, statistical association of individual TCRs with disease status, and machine learning. The later analysis used no new phenotypic data to find candidate immune exposures, relying instead on TCR beta sequences and their occurrence across donors. Across approximately 420 genotyped donors of the cohort, an average of approximately 240,000 unique TCR beta nucleotide sequences per donor were sequenced, and 15% to 20% of those sequences were non-productive. In addition to the first cohort of 666 subjects, a separate validation cohort of under 150 different subjects was used. Of the 300 to 450 genotyped donors, approximately 80% fell in the genetic ancestry cluster associated with self-reported Caucasian donors.

Libraries came from the immunoSEQ multiplex PCR assay. A mixture of 60 forward primers for TCR Vbeta segments and 13 reverse primers for TCR Jbeta segments was used in the multiplex PCR. A multiplex PCR assay on genomic DNA amplified the CDR3 region of rearranged TCR beta genes. The amplified TCR beta libraries were sequenced on the Illumina HiSeq System as 87-base-pair reads. In the original analysis: Across the 670 or so repertoires, a later analysis counted tens of millions of unique TCR beta chains, roughly 11 million of which were shared by at least two donors. A nearest-neighbor algorithm error-corrected the raw reads and collapsed the reads into unique sequences, merging closely related sequences to remove PCR and sequencing errors. Alignment of CDR3 sequences to IMGT reference sequences was used to assign V, D and J gene segments. Each retained sequence needed at least a six-nucleotide match to both a V gene segment and a J gene segment. A rearrangement was called productive if the CDR3 had no stop codons and remained in frame with V and J, and every other rearrangement was called non-productive. Following IMGT convention, CDR3 was defined as the stretch from the second conserved V-encoded cysteine up to the conserved J-encoded phenylalanine. The earlier analysis of 500 to 750 of the donors excluded any sequence lacking an unambiguous match to a single V gene segment. An earlier analysis of about 590 of the donors classified V segments as functional when productive rearrangements were above 56.7% and as segregating when the standard deviation between donors was above 5%. To diagnose cytomegalovirus status from the catalog of TCR beta chain sequences, a statistical classification framework was built. In a later analysis, TCR nucleotide sequences were compared against IMGT/GENE-DB human TR gene sequences so that V and J genes could be assigned. In a later analysis, CDR3 sequences and most-parsimonious VDJ recombination scenarios were assigned using the TCRdist pipeline. In a later analysis, each TCR beta chain was defined by its CDR3 amino acid sequence together with its V-gene family, and reads without a unique V-gene family were excluded. A later analysis removed several hundred highly shared, low-generation-probability nucleotide sequences to deal with suspected cross-contamination and a sequencing artifact. In a later analysis, a clonal expansion index was calculated for each public chain from normalized within-repertoire ranks of inferred template counts. In a later analysis, generation probabilities were computed using a VDJ recombination model fitted to out-of-frame rearrangements, and the results were checked against IGoR. Hypergeometric tests were used in a later analysis to score TCR-TCR, TCR-HLA and TCR-CMV co-occurrence, with a repertoire-size bias correction applied to the TCR pairs. False discovery rates were estimated in a later analysis by permuting HLA or CMV assignments 20 times. In a later analysis, co-occurring TCRs were grouped using DBSCAN, with TCRdist sequence similarity added in when clustering inside HLA-allele-positive subsets. For co-occurrence clustering, repertoires with fewer than 30,000 or more than 120,000 public chains were excluded, along with roughly 5 repertoires with anomalous nucleotide sharing. Entries here come from immuneACCESS through TCRdb and include only in-frame sequences with V and J called. Some clones fail to appear in such tables; in the studies checked, an unresolved V gene covers under half of the shortfall, and the cause of the remainder is unknown. From that table come the V and J calls and clone size; the DNA was used to work out D and trimming. The sample data list 60,000 to 95,000 clones, and about 81% of these were observed just once. The ten largest clones represent 8% to 10% of the sample.

General study outcomes and caveats: Assigning TCR associations to individual alleles was difficult when HLA alleles, especially DR and DQ, strongly co-occurred. In the study, about 150 TCR beta chains were listed as associated with cytomegalovirus. Three of the identified cytomegalovirus-associated TCR beta chains were confirmed in vitro to be specific for cytomegalovirus antigens. For the cohort, immune exposure information was limited to CMV serostatus. In both the original and validation cohorts, the classifier was reported to diagnose cytomegalovirus status with high specificity and sensitivity. According to a later analysis, TCR association rates differed among HLA loci, with DRB1 alleles showing the most associated TCRs and HLA-C alleles showing the fewest. In this cohort, only TCR beta chains were sequenced, and detectable features were limited by the absence of alpha or paired-chain data. Because HLA typing was missing for some donors at each locus, association tests included only the typed subset. In a later analysis, several top co-occurrence clusters were reported to appear linked to parvovirus B19, influenza, CMV and Epstein-Barr virus. A later analysis found that most CMV-associated TCR beta chains appeared HLA-restricted, with HLA associations seemingly driven largely by CMV exposure. A later genetic analysis associated a missense DCLRE1C variant with V-gene and J-gene trimming of TCR beta chains, and an independent cohort replicated the association. According to the authors, the approach could potentially be generalized to other disease states and immunological phenotypes. Correlated functional status among segregating V segments might be attributable to linkage disequilibrium, but an unknown experimental factor could not be ruled out. Most TCR sequences were seen in very few donors, while some public TCRs were found in many individuals. A further reported finding was that TCR beta sequences accurately predicted the HLA-A and HLA-B alleles for most subjects in the first cohort. Specific HLA alleles were associated with 16,951 TCR beta sequences at a false discovery rate of 0.05 in a later analysis. Sequencing depth was assumed to be roughly uniform across donors in the presence/absence analyses, though that assumption may not hold. Because counts were too low, more than 15 rarely observed V segments, including chromosome 9 orphons, were left out of the earlier analysis of about 620 of the donors. According to a later genetic analysis, donors in an Asian-associated ancestry cluster had fewer N-insertions in productive TCRs than the approximately 610-donor mean. An earlier analysis of approximately 530 of the donors showed that most TCR beta V segments appeared in productive rearrangements either about 87% or about 30% of the time, which broadly matched IMGT annotations. In a later analysis, HLA-associated TCR beta chains showed more clonal expansion and lower generation probabilities than non-associated chains that were equally common. A cluster of highly shared sequence variants was judged likely to be a technical artifact of the sequencing pipeline.

This sequence originates from a middle-aged woman in good health and CMV-seropositive. Input material: PBMCs.

The CDR3 loop reads CASSGGTGQLETQYF. The bases are TGTGCCAGCAGCGGAGGGACAGGGCAATTAGAGACCCAGTACTTC. The rearranged segments are TRBV7-9 and TRBJ2-5; 9 central nucleotides agree with TRBD1. Counted from cysteine to phenylalanine, this CDR3 has 15 amino acids. Solely the CDR3 DNA is kept, with 45 bases framed from the first base. CDR1 and CDR2, looked up from the germline V gene (reference sequence), are SEHNR and FQNEAQ. Compared with germline, V lacks 5 bases and J lacks 4 bases; bases without a gene match: 8.